The text below deals with one T cell receptor (beta chain). This CDR3 is 13 amino acids long. Per germline, CDR1 MRHNA and CDR2 SNTAGT. Trimming shortened V by 2 bases and J by 7 bases, and 10 bases separated the two germline ends. This entry is derived from a study of shared clonotypes between healthy human individuals. Only in-frame clones appear in the TCRdb table, and some are missing; sequencing was by immunoSEQ multiplex PCR. Of 150,000 to 200,000 clones listed, about 93% are singletons. The source material was naive CD4+ T cells sorted from blood. Indicated subset: CD45RA+ positively selected. The rearrangement links TRBV6-4 to TRBJ2-3; D may correspond to TRBD1 or TRBD2 (6 bases each). The sequence came from a woman in her twenties or thirties in good health. CDR3 in DNA: TGTGCCAGCAGTGACGAGGGGGGAAATACGCAGTATTTT. It codes for CASSDEGGNTQYF.